The clone carrying this T cell receptor beta chain has just a few counts. Using RNA template, CDR3s of TCR alpha and beta were amplified with iRepertoire arm-PCR. MiXCR was run by TCRdb on the multiplex PCR reads, yielding one entry per CDR3 protein. The sample has 400,000 or so distinct CDR3 sequences, 41% seen once. These data come from a study of glioma-infiltrating T cells. The sample comprised glioma tissue, nonneoplastic brain tissue, or PBMCs (not recorded which). This clonotype was obtained from a human donor with low-grade glioma or glioblastoma, undergoing nonglioma brain surgery, or in good health (not recorded which).

CDR3 protein: CSARDPGQANGYTF. CDR3 bases: TGCAGTGCTAGAGATCCGGGCCAAGCCAATGGCTACACCTTC. The V and J genes are TRBV20-1 and TRBJ1-2; the D is unclear. The CDR3 spans 14 residues. The germline V and J ends were trimmed by 0 bases and 6 bases, with 14 bases remaining between them. Germline CDR1 DFQATT, CDR2 SNEGSKA (reference sequence).